These T cell receptor beta chains were read from a single sample in a study of cytomegalovirus exposure and HLA in healthy donors. TCRdb's table, derived via immunoSEQ multiplex PCR, lists solely in-frame clones and lacks some. Its table lists approximately 130,000 clones. Sequencing input: PBMCs. The receptor set was obtained from a woman in her sixties in good health and CMV-seronegative. The CDR3 runs from the conserved cysteine through the conserved F or W. D genes are given only for firm matches.

D gene: TRBD1
V gene: TRBV4-2
CDR3 protein: CASSRTGGGQETQYF

D gene: TRBD1
V gene: TRBV5-1
CDR3 protein: CASSPQPPGQGDSYFFF

D gene: TRBD2
V gene: TRBV28
CDR3 protein: CASKSGGDTDTQYF

D gene: .
V gene: TRBV28
CDR3 protein: CASGVTATNEKLFF

D gene: TRBD1
V gene: TRBV6-1
CDR3 protein: CASSEGVWARGWETQYF

D gene: TRBD1
V gene: TRBV2
CDR3 protein: CASTLYGQAHF

D gene: TRBD1
V gene: TRBV4-1
CDR3 protein: CASSTRTGPSGELFF

D gene: TRBD1
V gene: TRBV5-4
CDR3 protein: CASSLDSGGRNTIYF

D gene: .
V gene: TRBV2
CDR3 protein: CASNPRGGDYNEQFF

D gene: .
V gene: TRBV5-1
CDR3 protein: CASSLVLAGGELFF

D gene: .
V gene: TRBV28
CDR3 protein: CASSSNRNEKLFF

D gene: TRBD1
V gene: TRBV2
CDR3 protein: CASRGGTGAYEQYF

D gene: .
V gene: TRBV30
CDR3 protein: CAWSPIAGRQNEKLFF

D gene: TRBD1
V gene: TRBV19
CDR3 protein: CASSIRQGFEAFF

D gene: .
V gene: TRBV9
CDR3 protein: CASSVDLRDGETQYF

D gene: TRBD1
V gene: TRBV7-9
CDR3 protein: CASSFDRVGGYTF

D gene: .
V gene: TRBV7-2
CDR3 protein: CASSPSLAASEQYF

D gene: .
V gene: TRBV6-1
CDR3 protein: CASSESPGTGLNEQFF

D gene: TRBD1
V gene: TRBV29-1
CDR3 protein: CSAGQSNYGYTF

D gene: .
V gene: TRBV20-1
CDR3 protein: CSASGGYGYTF

D gene: .
V gene: TRBV10-3
CDR3 protein: CAISVSANYGYTF

D gene: .
V gene: TRBV5-1
CDR3 protein: CASTNGQWETGELFF

D gene: TRBD1
V gene: TRBV9
CDR3 protein: CASSVAGQGGSEQYF

D gene: TRBD1
V gene: TRBV9
CDR3 protein: CASSLGTGISYEQYF

D gene: TRBD2
V gene: TRBV9
CDR3 protein: CASSVSGGAATGELFF

D gene: .
V gene: TRBV14
CDR3 protein: CASSQVSFEQYF

D gene: .
V gene: TRBV2
CDR3 protein: CASSENLGGGNQPQHF

D gene: .
V gene: TRBV6-6
CDR3 protein: CASSNDRSNEQFF

D gene: .
V gene: TRBV4-1
CDR3 protein: CASSQDAASGANVLTF

D gene: .
V gene: TRBV28
CDR3 protein: CASSLQGMGDRYTGELFF

D gene: .
V gene: TRBV11-3
CDR3 protein: CASSLTGPDTQYF

D gene: TRBD2
V gene: TRBV11-2
CDR3 protein: CASTLFPRGDSYEQYF

D gene: TRBD2
V gene: TRBV14
CDR3 protein: CASSQEPGLAGGSYEQYF

D gene: .
V gene: TRBV7-9
CDR3 protein: CASSLEGGDTEAFF

D gene: TRBD2
V gene: TRBV10-3
CDR3 protein: CAISAGGLANEQFF

D gene: TRBD1
V gene: TRBV6-5
CDR3 protein: CASRPGGLSEQYF

D gene: TRBD1
V gene: TRBV5-4
CDR3 protein: CASSPGQGSPGNTIYF

D gene: TRBD1
V gene: TRBV9
CDR3 protein: CASSVEGQGIKTQYF

D gene: TRBD1
V gene: TRBV5-1
CDR3 protein: CASSLVQGAYSNQPQHF

D gene: TRBD2
V gene: TRBV19
CDR3 protein: CASGSVGLAGGYNEQFF

D gene: .
V gene: TRBV6-5
CDR3 protein: CASKLADTQYF

D gene: TRBD2
V gene: TRBV7-9
CDR3 protein: CASSLYSGRAINEQFF

D gene: TRBD1
V gene: TRBV7-9
CDR3 protein: CALGTGGRYEQYF

D gene: .
V gene: TRBV10-3
CDR3 protein: CAISVAGGANQPQHF

D gene: .
V gene: TRBV5-1
CDR3 protein: CASSPGQSYNSPLHF

D gene: .
V gene: TRBV27
CDR3 protein: CASSLSPGYGYTF

D gene: .
V gene: TRBV11-2
CDR3 protein: CASSSYRGAGGIREQFF

D gene: TRBD2
V gene: TRBV27
CDR3 protein: CASSPSGAQETQYF

D gene: TRBD1
V gene: TRBV28
CDR3 protein: CASSLPPRDRGRNEQYF

D gene: .
V gene: TRBV5-1
CDR3 protein: CASSLEPRGPINSPLHF

D gene: TRBD1
V gene: TRBV5-1
CDR3 protein: CASSLGQGGSYNEQFF